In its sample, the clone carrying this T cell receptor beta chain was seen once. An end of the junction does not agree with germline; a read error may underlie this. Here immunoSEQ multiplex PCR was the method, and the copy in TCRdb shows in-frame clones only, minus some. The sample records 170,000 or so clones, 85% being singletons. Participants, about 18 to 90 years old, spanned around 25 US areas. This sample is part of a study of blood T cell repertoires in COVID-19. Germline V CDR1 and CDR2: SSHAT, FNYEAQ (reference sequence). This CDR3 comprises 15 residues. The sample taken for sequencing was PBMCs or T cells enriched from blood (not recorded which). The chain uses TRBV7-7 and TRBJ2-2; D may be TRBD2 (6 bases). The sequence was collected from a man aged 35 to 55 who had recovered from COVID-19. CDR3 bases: TGTGCTAGCAGTTTAAGGCAGGGAGGCACCGGGGAGCTGTTTTTT. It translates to CASSLRQGGTGELFF.